This TCR beta chain originates from a study of CD8+ T cells in alopecia areata. The authors extracted RNA and reverse transcribed it into cDNA as the sequencing template. This table comes from immunoSEQ multiplex PCR, and its TCRdb copy is limited to in-frame clones, with some not included. The sample includes fewer than 150,000 clones, 58% of them seen just once. The CDR3 spans 12 residues. The V gene end was trimmed by 5 bases and the J gene end by 5 bases; junction bases not matched to a gene: 6. CDR1 is GTSNPN, CDR2 SVGIG, per germline (reference sequence). Documented treatment: oral pan-JAK inhibitor, 5-10 mg twice daily.

This chain joins TRBV30 and TRBJ2-7; 7 bases align to TRBD2. This specimen consisted of CD8+ T cells sorted from blood, obtained at week 4, from a patient treated with tofacitinib. This receptor was obtained from a human donor with alopecia areata. The CDR3, as DNA: TGTGCCTGGGTAGGGGAGGGAAACGAGCAGTACTTC. This codes for CAWVGEGNEQYF.